This TCR beta chain was observed in a study of PD-L1 blockade in urothelial cancer. Study summary: Per blood sample, T cells had a median of around 140,000.

V lost 0 bases and J 8 bases, leaving 14 bases between the germline ends. CDR1 and CDR2 (germline): SGDLS, YYNGEE. There are 14 residues in the CDR3. Some clones are missing from TCRdb's copy, which holds only in-frame ones; the method was immunoSEQ multiplex PCR. The data contain about 100,000 clones, about 89% of them singletons. The sequencing used PBMCs, collected around atezolizumab (anti-PD-L1) treatment. The chain employs TRBV9 and TRBJ1-2; D is unclear. The source of this sequence is a woman aged 80 or older with urothelial cancer. The CDR3 region is CASSVEEDTMGYTF. The CDR3 coding sequence is TGTGCCAGCAGCGTAGAGGAGGATACGATGGGCTACACCTTC.